Shown below are 3 T cell receptor beta chains from a single sample sequenced in a study of blood T cell repertoires in COVID-19. Sequenced by immunoSEQ multiplex PCR; TCRdb stores in-frame clones only, minus some. Of 250,000 or so clones in the sample, about 87% were seen once. The sequenced sample was PBMCs or T cells enriched from blood (not recorded which). The receptors come from a woman in her thirties or forties who had been exposed to COVID-19.

V is TRBV28 and J is TRBJ1-4; D gene uncertain. This CDR3 contains 14 residues. V was clipped by 0 bases and J by 7 bases, with 9 bases between them. Germline V gene lookup returns CDR1 MDHEN and CDR2 SYDVKM. The CDR3 loop is CASSLWGRREKLFF. CDR3 nucleotides: TGTGCCAGCAGTTTATGGGGGAGACGTGAAAAACTGTTTTTT. Full variable domain (missing parts from reference TRBV28 and TRBJ1-4): DVKVTQSSRYLVKRTGEKVFLECVQDMDHENMFWYRQDPGLGLRLIYFSYDVKMKEKGDIPEGYSVSREKKERFSLILESASTNQTSMYLCASSLWGRREKLFFGSGTQLSVL.

The chain joins TRBV2 to TRBJ1-5; 8 bases agree with TRBD1. This CDR3 comprises 15 residues. With V trimmed by 6 bases and J by 1 base, 5 bases remained unmatched. CDR1 and CDR2 (germline): SNHLY, FYNNEI. CDR3 amino acids: CASRTGGWSNQPQHF. The DNA for the CDR3 is TGTGCCAGCAGAACAGGGGGTTGGAGCAATCAGCCCCAGCATTTT.

The chain joins TRBV5-1 to TRBJ1-1; 7 nucleotides align to TRBD1. The length of the CDR3 is 15 residues. V trimming: 5 bases; J trimming: 1 base; junction bases outside the gene matches: 8. Germline V lookup: CDR1 SGHRS, CDR2 YFSETQ. CDR3: CASRPAGTANTEAFF. CDR3 nucleotides: TGCGCCAGCAGGCCCGCCGGGACAGCGAACACTGAAGCTTTCTTT.